What follows are 30 T cell receptor beta chains derived from one specimen sequenced in a study of T cell repertoires in cytomegalovirus infection. One entry per CDR3 protein results from TCRdb running MiXCR on the reads. The data show about 700,000 distinct CDR3 sequences, 30% to 35% seen once. No antigen has been identified for these receptors. Source: cultured PBMCs, taken from culture after CMV antigen stimulation. These receptors were taken from a human donor in good health (CMV status not recorded). Some clones in this sample may be carry-over from other donors' samples.

In this sample, this clonotype turned up once. J is TRBJ1-4 and V is TRBV4-2; D is ambiguous. This CDR3 is built from 17 residues. Trimming shortened V by 0 bases and J by 0 bases, and 11 bases separated the two germline ends. Per the germline V gene, CDR1 is LGHNA and CDR2 is YNFKEQ. CDR3 sequence reads: CASSQDRASATNEKLFF. The DNA for the CDR3 is TGTGCCAGCAGCCAAGATAGGGCCTCCGCAACTAATGAAAAACTGTTTTTT.

The V gene is TRBV6-5, the J gene TRBJ2-7; 9 bases fit TRBD1. V trimming: 0 bases; J trimming: 2 bases; junction bases outside the gene matches: 2. Germline CDR1 MNHEY, CDR2 SVGAGI. The CDR3 extends over 15 amino acids. The CDR3 reads CASSYSWDRAYEQYF. The CDR3 DNA sequence: TGTGCCAGCAGTTACTCGTGGGACAGGGCCTACGAGCAGTACTTC.

The chain employs TRBV20-1 and TRBJ1-6; 7 bases fit TRBD1. V was clipped by 2 bases and J by 7 bases; unmatched bases: 8. Germline V gene sequence: CDR1 DFQATT, CDR2 SNEGSKA (reference sequence). CDR3 size: 15 residues. The CDR3 sequence: CSARRAGTENSPLHF. In nucleotides, the CDR3 is TGCAGTGCTAGAAGAGCCGGGACAGAAAATTCACCCCTCCACTTT.

This chain uses TRBV3-1 with TRBJ1-3; 8 bases fit TRBD1. Germline V gene lookup returns CDR1 LGHDT and CDR2 YNNKEL (reference sequence). The ends lost 5 bases at V and 3 bases at J; junction bases unmatched: 6. The CDR3 has 15 residues. CDR3 region: CASSNRDRSGNTIYF. CDR3 nucleotides: TGTGCCAGCAGCAACCGGGACAGGAGTGGAAACACCATATATTTT.

V is TRBV27 and J is TRBJ1-6, with 8 bases that match TRBD1. The J segment lost 8 bases and the V segment lost 5 bases, leaving 11 bases of the junction unmatched. The CDR3 is 16 amino acids. CDR1 is MNHEY, CDR2 SMNVEV, per germline (reference sequence). The CDR3: CASSPTRTGWDSPLHF. The CDR3 bases are TGTGCCAGCAGTCCTACCCGGACAGGGTGGGATTCACCCCTCCACTTT.

This chain links TRBV7-6 with TRBJ2-7; D gene uncertain. V lost 6 bases, J lost 4 bases, and 16 bases lay in between. The CDR3 loop spans 14 amino acids. Germline V CDR1 and CDR2: SGHVS, FNYEAQ. CDR3 amino acids: CASRAESDGYEQYF. The CDR3 nucleotides read TGTGCCAGCAGGGCCGAATCCGACGGGTACGAGCAGTACTTC.

This chain connects TRBV12-5 to TRBJ2-5; 10 positions match TRBD1. CDR3 length: 15 amino acids. Unmatched junction bases numbered 8, after V lost 5 bases and J lost 5 bases. Germline V gene lookup returns CDR1 LGHNT and CDR2 FRNRAP. CDR3 coding DNA: TGTGCTAGTGGTGGGGGACAGGGGACGTTTGAGACCCAGTACTTC. This encodes CASGGGQGTFETQYF.

In DNA, the CDR3 is TGTGCCAGCGGGGACGGACACATTAGCAATCAGCCCCAGCATTTT. Protein: CASGDGHISNQPQHF. The chain employs TRBV6-1 and TRBJ1-5; tentative D call: TRBD1 (5 bases). Deletions cut 8 bases from V and 0 bases from J, with 14 bases between. Germline V gene sequence: CDR1 MNHNS, CDR2 SASEGT. The CDR3 has 15 amino acids.

This chain uses TRBV27 with TRBJ2-3; D gene ambiguous. Germline lookup yields CDR1 MNHEY and CDR2 SMNVEV (reference sequence). V lost 10 bases, J lost 5 bases, and 7 bases lay in between. The CDR3 runs to 10 residues. The CDR3 here is CATRQDTQYF. The DNA for the CDR3 is TGTGCCACGAGGCAAGATACGCAGTATTTT.

In this sample, this clonotype turned up a few times. The CDR3 is CASSSGTAIEAFF. DNA for the CDR3: TGTGCCAGCAGCTCTGGGACAGCAATTGAAGCTTTCTTT. V is TRBV5-4 and J is TRBJ1-1, with 7 positions matching TRBD1. V gave up 3 bases and J gave up 7 bases; unmatched junction bases: 6. The CDR3 has 13 residues. In germline, CDR1 is SGHNT, CDR2 YYREEE (reference sequence).

This clonotype appeared a few times. The V call is TRBV19, the J call TRBJ1-2, with D unresolved. CDR1 LNHDA and CDR2 SQIVND come from the germline V gene (reference sequence). Trimming took 4 bases from V and 4 from J, leaving 4 bases between them. The CDR3 spans 11 residues. In nucleotides, the CDR3 is TGTGCCAGTAGTAGTATCTATGGCTACACCTTC. Translating gives CASSSIYGYTF.

In this sample, this clonotype turned up many times. V usage is TRBV6-5 and J usage is TRBJ2-7; no firm D call. Germline V lookup: CDR1 MNHEY, CDR2 SVGAGI. The CDR3 is 13 residues long. Trimming cost V 4 bases and J 0 bases, with 7 bases left between them. For the CDR3, the DNA is TGTGCCAGCAGTTCCGCGAGCTCCTACGAGCAGTACTTC. Residues: CASSSASSYEQYF.

This clonotype was seen only a few times. This rearrangement joins TRBV20-1 to TRBJ2-2; no firm D call. CDR1 DFQATT and CDR2 SNEGSKA come from the germline V gene (reference sequence). The CDR3 has 16 amino acids. Trimming took 1 base from V and 4 from J, leaving 16 bases between them. This CDR3 is CSARGAHRKGTGELFF. In nucleotides, the CDR3 is TGCAGTGCTAGAGGGGCCCACCGGAAGGGCACCGGGGAGCTGTTTTTT.

The chain uses TRBV20-1 and TRBJ1-2; D uncertain. The ends were cut back, 1 base at V and 1 base at J, with 7 bases in the middle. Germline-derived CDR1 and CDR2 are DFQATT and SNEGSKA (reference sequence). This CDR3 spans 13 amino acids. Written as DNA, the CDR3 is TGCAGTGCTAGAGGCGGTGTTAACTATGGCTACACCTTC. Encoded protein: CSARGGVNYGYTF.

This clonotype was counted only a few times. V and J are TRBV6-6 and TRBJ1-5; no reliable D call. V lost 4 bases to trimming and J lost 8 bases, with 9 bases between them. CDR3 length equals 12 residues. Per germline, CDR1 MNHNY and CDR2 SVGAGI (reference sequence). The CDR3 loop is CASSSRGEPQHF. CDR3 DNA: TGTGCCAGCAGTTCCCGTGGGGAGCCCCAGCATTTT.

There are a few counts of this clonotype. The chain uses TRBV10-3 and TRBJ2-1, with 8 bases that match TRBD1. V was clipped by 7 bases and J by 4 bases; unmatched bases: 3. The CDR3 is made up of 13 amino acids. The germline gives CDR1 ENHRY, CDR2 SYGVKD. CDR3 protein: CAITGTGYNEQFF. The CDR3 region has the DNA TGTGCCATCACCGGGACAGGTTACAATGAGCAGTTCTTC.

This clonotype turned up a few times. The V and J genes are TRBV6-1 and TRBJ2-7; the D gene is possibly TRBD2 (5 bases). The CDR3 has 15 residues. The germline V gene has CDR1 MNHNS and CDR2 SASEGT. The V end lost 1 base, the J end lost 3 bases, and 13 bases lay between the germline ends. The DNA for the CDR3 is TGTGCCAGCAGTGAAGGTAGCGCCCCGCACTACGAGCAGTACTTC. Translating gives CASSEGSAPHYEQYF.

The V gene is TRBV12-3 or TRBV12-4, the J gene TRBJ1-5, with a weak D call TRBD1 (6 bases). Trimming took off 4 bases at V and 0 bases at J, with 13 bases between the two ends. The CDR3 consists of 16 residues. CDR3 DNA sequence: TGTGCCAGCAGTTCTGGGACACGAGATAGCAATCAGCCCCAGCATTTT. The encoded protein is CASSSGTRDSNQPQHF.

Only a few counts were recorded for this clonotype. V usage is TRBV6-5 and J usage is TRBJ1-1; unclear D gene. The germline V gene encodes CDR1 MNHEY and CDR2 SVGAGI. The CDR3 has 14 amino acids. V was cut by 6 bases and J by 0 bases, with 11 bases left in between. CDR3 DNA sequence: TGTGCCAGCAGGCTGACAAATATGAACACTGAAGCTTTCTTT. Protein product: CASRLTNMNTEAFF.

This clonotype has just a few counts. The chain has TRBV20-1 and TRBJ1-4; TRBD1 aligns across 11 bases. The ends lost 6 bases at V and 6 bases at J; junction bases unmatched: 6. In germline, CDR1 is DFQATT, CDR2 SNEGSKA (reference sequence). This CDR3 is 14 amino acids long. The CDR3: CSAPGTGGYEKLFF. The CDR3 DNA sequence: TGCAGTGCCCCCGGGACAGGGGGGTATGAAAAACTGTTTTTT.

This chain joins TRBV19 and TRBJ2-3, with D unresolved. The CDR3 runs 11 residues. Germline V CDR1 and CDR2: LNHDA, SQIVND (reference sequence). Trimming pared 5 bases from V and 5 bases from J, leaving 5 bases between. CDR3 bases: TGTGCCAGTAGTTGGAGAGATACGCAGTATTTT. Translating it yields CASSWRDTQYF. The full variable domain, completed using reference TRBV19 and TRBJ2-3, is DGGITQSPKYLFRKEGQNVTLSCEQNLNHDAMYWYRQDPGQGLRLIYYSQIVNDFQKGDIAEGYSVSREKKESFPLTVTSAQKNPTAFYLCASSWRDTQYFGPGTRLTVL.

This clonotype appeared a few times. DNA for the CDR3: TGTGCCAGCAGTCCGAACCCTCCGGAGTCCGGGAGATTTTCCGGGGAGCTGTTTTTT. Translation gives CASSPNPPESGRFSGELFF. The genes are TRBV12-3 or TRBV12-4 and TRBJ2-2, with a tentative D call TRBD2 (6 bases). V was pared by 5 bases and J by 6 bases, with 28 bases between. The length of the CDR3 is 19 residues.

This clonotype was counted a few times. This chain connects TRBV7-6 to TRBJ2-7; D possibly uses TRBD1 or TRBD2 (6 bases each). CDR1 and CDR2 from the germline V gene are SGHVS and FNYEAQ. The V gene lost 2 bases and the J gene lost 2 bases, with 13 bases spanning the gap. The CDR3 sequence is 15 residues long. The CDR3 nucleotides read TGTGCCAGCAGCTTACTCCCAGGGGAGGCCTACGAGCAGTACTTC. It translates to CASSLLPGEAYEQYF.

This clonotype was found a few times. The gene calls are TRBV20-1 and TRBJ1-4; D call uncertain. The CDR3 loop spans 11 amino acids. Trimming left V 1 base short and J 7 bases short, with 4 bases between. Germline CDR1 reads DFQATT; CDR2 reads SNEGSKA (reference sequence). CDR3 loop: CSARGPEKLFF. The CDR3 bases are TGCAGTGCTAGAGGACCTGAAAAACTGTTTTTT.

V is TRBV5-4 and J is TRBJ2-1; 11 nucleotides match TRBD2. CDR3 length: 17 residues. V lost 0 bases to trimming and J lost 8 bases; unmatched junction nucleotides: 10. Per the germline V gene, CDR1 is SGHNT and CDR2 is YYREEE (reference sequence). CDR3 region: CASSLVIAGGPGHEQFF. For the CDR3, the DNA is TGTGCCAGCAGCTTGGTTATAGCGGGGGGGCCTGGCCATGAGCAGTTCTTC.

The rearrangement joins TRBV7-6 to TRBJ2-1; 8 positions agree with TRBD2. The CDR3 sequence is 16 residues long. Trimming cost V 5 bases and J 0 bases; bases outside gene matches: 6. The germline gives CDR1 SGHVS, CDR2 FNYEAQ. DNA of the CDR3: TGTGCCAGCAGCCATCGGGGGGGGAACTCCTACAATGAGCAGTTCTTC. Amino acids: CASSHRGGNSYNEQFF.

This clonotype has more than one count but fewer than ten. V gene TRBV11-2 combines with J gene TRBJ2-1; D gene uncertain. The CDR3 totals 15 residues. Trimming cost V 1 base and J 7 bases, with 14 bases left between them. The germline V gene encodes CDR1 SGHAT and CDR2 FQNNGV. CDR3 residues: CASSLVVGSGNEQFF. Written as DNA, the CDR3 is TGTGCCAGCAGCTTAGTTGTGGGTTCTGGGAATGAGCAGTTCTTC.

In its sample, this clonotype was seen many times. The chain combines TRBV7-2 with TRBJ2-6; no definite D call. Between the trimmed V and J ends, which lost 3 bases and 2 bases, there was a span of 5 bases. This CDR3 contains 14 residues. Germline assignment: CDR1 SGHTA and CDR2 FQGNSA. For the CDR3, the DNA is TGTGCCAGCAGCTTTAGTGCTGGGGCCAACGTCCTGACTTTC. It is translated as CASSFSAGANVLTF. The whole variable domain, remainder taken from reference TRBV7-2 and TRBJ2-6, is GAGVSQSPSNKVTEKGKDVELRCDPISGHTALYWYRQSLGQGLEFLIYFQGNSAPDKSGLPSDRFSAERTGGSVSTLTIQRTQQEDSAVYLCASSFSAGANVLTFGAGSRLTVL.

The gene calls are TRBV28 and TRBJ1-6; D gene unclear. V lost 3 bases, J lost 2 bases, and 11 bases lay in between. The germline V gene encodes CDR1 MDHEN and CDR2 SYDVKM. The CDR3 covers 16 residues. CDR3 DNA sequence: TGTGCCAGCAGTTTCCTCCTGGGCACCTATAATTCACCCCTCCACTTT. As protein: CASSFLLGTYNSPLHF.

The rearrangement uses TRBV7-6 and TRBJ1-6; possible D gene TRBD1, 6 bases. The germline V gene has CDR1 SGHVS and CDR2 FNYEAQ. The CDR3 extends over 12 amino acids. V was pared by 4 bases and J by 13 bases, with 11 bases between. CDR3 sequence (DNA): TGTGCCAGCAGCTCGTGGACAGATCCCCTCCACTTT. It is translated as CASSSWTDPLHF.